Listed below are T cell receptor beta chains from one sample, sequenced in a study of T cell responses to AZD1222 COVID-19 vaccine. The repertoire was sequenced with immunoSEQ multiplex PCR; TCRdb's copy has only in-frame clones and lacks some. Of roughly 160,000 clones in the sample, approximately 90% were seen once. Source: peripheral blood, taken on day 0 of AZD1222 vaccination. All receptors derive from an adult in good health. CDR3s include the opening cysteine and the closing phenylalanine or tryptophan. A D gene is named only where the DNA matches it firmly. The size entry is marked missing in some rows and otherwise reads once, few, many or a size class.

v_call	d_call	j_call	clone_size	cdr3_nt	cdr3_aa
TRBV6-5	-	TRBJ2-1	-	TGTGCCAGCAGTTACGGGACCCTCAACGATGAGCAGTTCTTC	CASSYGTLNDEQFF
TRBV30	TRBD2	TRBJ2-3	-	TGTGTCTGGAGGACTAGTCCAGATACGCAGTATTTT	CVWRTSPDTQYF
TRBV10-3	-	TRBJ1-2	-	TGTGCCATCAGGGAGATGACAGGTCCTATCTATGGCTACACCTTC	CAIREMTGPIYGYTF
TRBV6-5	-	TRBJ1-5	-	TGTGCCAGCAGTTACTCTCTGGAGGGGAATCAGCCCCAGCATTTT	CASSYSLEGNQPQHF
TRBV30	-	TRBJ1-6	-	TGTGCCTGGGGAGGGGATTCACCCCTCCACTTT	CAWGGDSPLHF
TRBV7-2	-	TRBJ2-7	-	TGTGCCAGCAGCTTGGGCCTGGTAGAGCAGTACTTC	CASSLGLVEQYF
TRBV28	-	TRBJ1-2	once	TGTGCCAGCAGTTCTCCCCCCCTGGACAGAATGGATGGCTACACCTTC	CASSSPPLDRMDGYTF
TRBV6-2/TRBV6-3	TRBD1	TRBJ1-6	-	TGTGCCAGCAGTTCCTACCGTTTGACAGGGGACTCCTATAATTCACCCCTCCACTTT	CASSSYRLTGDSYNSPLHF
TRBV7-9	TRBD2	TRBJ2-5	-	TGTGCCAGCAGCTCGGGACTAGCGGGGGGGTTACAAGACCAGACCCAGTACTTC	CASSSGLAGGLQDQTQYF
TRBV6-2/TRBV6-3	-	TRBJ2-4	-	TGTGCCAGCAGCACACCACAGGGACGTCGGGGGAGGGTTGACATTCAGTACTTC	CASSTPQGRRGRVDIQYF
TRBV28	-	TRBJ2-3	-	TGTGCCAGCAGTCCCGTGTGGGGGTCTGGCACAGATACGCAGTATTTT	CASSPVWGSGTDTQYF
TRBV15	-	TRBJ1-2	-	TGTGCCACCAGCAGGGTAAAGGGCGAGGGCTACACCTTC	CATSRVKGEGYTF
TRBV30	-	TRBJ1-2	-	TGTGCCCGGTTGGGGGACGCCTATGGCTACACCTTC	CARLGDAYGYTF
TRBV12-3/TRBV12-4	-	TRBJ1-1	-	TGTGCCAGCAGTCTTGCGATGGAAGCTTTCTTT	CASSLAMEAFF
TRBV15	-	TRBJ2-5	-	TGTGCCACCAGCAGCGACCCGGGAGAGACCCAGTACTTC	CATSSDPGETQYF
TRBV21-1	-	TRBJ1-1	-	TGTGCCAGCAGCAAAGAAACGACAGCCAGGAACACTGAAGCTTTCTTT	CASSKETTARNTEAFF